A selection of T cell receptor beta chains follows, all from one sample in a study of identical twins. TCRdb analysed the 5' RACE reads with MiXCR anew, one entry per CDR3 protein. The sample consists of 400,000 to 550,000 distinct CDR3 sequences, 22% of them appearing once. These same records also appear under a second study, on T cells expressing NK-cell markers.

Sequenced input: CD4+ T cells sorted from blood. These receptors all come from a woman aged 18-29 years in good health. Both conserved end residues are trimmed from each CDR3. The order of the fields is J gene, V gene, CDR3 protein.

TRBJ2-1 TRBV24-1 ATSTSSNEQF
TRBJ1-1 TRBV2 ASRTDLNTEAF
TRBJ2-7 TRBV5-6 ASSLAGQGTYEQY
TRBJ1-1 TRBV5-1 ASSPQGSSTEAF
TRBJ2-5 TRBV20-1 SAPGDHKETQY
TRBJ2-1 TRBV11-2 ASSSPRGASGRVSYNEQF
TRBJ2-5 TRBV12-5 ASGTSGEVTQY
TRBJ2-7 TRBV6-6 ASSSGEFHPAY
TRBJ2-1 TRBV11-2 ASSLGTSGGRGYNEQF
TRBJ2-1 TRBV14 ASSQVHANNEQF
TRBJ1-6 TRBV4-3 ASSGIGSTSSPLH
TRBJ2-5 TRBV10-3 AIRAGLAGTETQY
TRBJ2-7 TRBV19 ASSIMGASYEQY
TRBJ1-4 TRBV5-1 ASSVGTGGYEKLF
TRBJ2-1 TRBV4-2 ASSQLPGGGGSYNEQF
TRBJ1-1 TRBV29-1 SVDPGGTEAF
TRBJ1-5 TRBV29-1 SVSLVGYSNQPQH
TRBJ2-6 TRBV7-2 ASSLGVRAGANVLT
TRBJ2-7 TRBV7-2 ASSLGVSWAYEQY
TRBJ2-3 TRBV12-3/TRBV12-4 ASSLADRHTQY
TRBJ2-1 TRBV10-3 AIRVGGLAGVKVSYNEQF
TRBJ1-1 TRBV4-1 ASSQFLIGMSRGNTEAF
TRBJ2-1 TRBV7-2 ASSFGTVRSGNEQF
TRBJ1-6 TRBV12-5 ASGLVGQRNSPLH
TRBJ2-2 TRBV27 ASTPTNTGELF
TRBJ1-1 TRBV6-1 ASSRGGLGTEAF
TRBJ2-1 TRBV20-1 SARARTSGSYEQF
TRBJ2-3 TRBV6-1 ASKRTGPLVTDTQY
TRBJ2-1 TRBV29-1 SVSTPAGGRVGEF
TRBJ1-2 TRBV25-1 ASSGGAYHYGYT
TRBJ2-3 TRBV27 ASSSGSGGRTDTQY
TRBJ2-7 TRBV4-1 ASSQVGGERRYEQY
TRBJ2-3 TRBV20-1 SAKPGLASDTQY
TRBJ2-1 TRBV7-9 ASSLGSGDEQF
TRBJ2-1 TRBV29-1 SVDVDEQF
TRBJ2-6 TRBV10-3 AIRSGQGASGANVLT
TRBJ2-7 TRBV20-1 SALLSWDEQY
TRBJ2-7 TRBV29-1 SVEDQGSSS
TRBJ1-1 TRBV18 ASSLMTGVNTEAF
TRBJ2-1 TRBV6-2/TRBV6-3 ASSYLVGSSYNEQF
TRBJ2-5 TRBV30 AWSNRVGTQY
TRBJ1-1 TRBV15 ATSSDTPLISVF
TRBJ2-1 TRBV3-1 ASSQGAGHSYNEQF
TRBJ2-1 TRBV11-2 ASSLQWAHNEQF
TRBJ1-5 TRBV30 AWSDHLDQPQH
TRBJ2-2 TRBV24-1 ATSARGGTGELF
TRBJ2-1 TRBV7-3 ASSPGSPGNEQF
TRBJ2-3 TRBV7-3 ASSLGRGGVDTQY
TRBJ2-7 TRBV28 ASSIGASYEQY
TRBJ1-1 TRBV21-1 ASSKKTGVVTEAF
TRBJ1-1 TRBV6-1 ASSSREVDTEAF
TRBJ1-2 TRBV6-4 ASSDYPGAGGYT
TRBJ1-5 TRBV5-1 ASSLGTEQPQH
TRBJ1-2 TRBV6-5 ASSAGVSGYT
TRBJ2-1 TRBV7-2 ATSRWGGQYNEQF
TRBJ1-1 TRBV6-5 ASSYSSALTGTEAF